The 10 T cell receptor beta chains listed next were all sequenced from one sample in a study of shared clonotypes between healthy human individuals. Some clones are missing from TCRdb's copy, which holds only in-frame ones; the method was immunoSEQ multiplex PCR. The table shows about 2.2 million clones, with around 95% occurring only once. Terminally differentiated effector memory CD45RA+ cells were left out of the naive CD8 fraction, which was CD45RO-negative and positively selected for CCR7. Sequenced sample: naive CD8+ T cells from PBMCs. Receptors were obtained from a man in his late teens or twenties in good health. Some clones in this sample may be carry-over from other donors' samples.

This chain connects TRBV7-9 to TRBJ1-4; unclear D gene. V shed 5 bases and J shed 5 bases, with 27 bases lying between them. Germline V lookup: CDR1 SEHNR, CDR2 FQNEAQ (reference sequence). CDR3 length: 19 residues. The CDR3 sequence is CASSLGRTTNRPTNEKLFF. CDR3 in DNA: TGTGCCAGCAGCCTAGGCAGGACTACAAACCGGCCCACAAATGAAAAACTGTTTTTT.

The J gene is TRBJ2-3, the V gene TRBV5-1, with D possibly TRBD1 on 6 matching bases. CDR3 length: 15 amino acids. Between the trimmed V and J ends, which lost 5 bases and 4 bases, there was a span of 17 bases. Germline V CDR1 and CDR2: SGHRS, YFSETQ. Written as DNA, the CDR3 is TGCGCCAGCAGACACCTAGGACAGATAGCAGATACGCAGTATTTT. Translation gives CASRHLGQIADTQYF.

This sequence joins TRBV13 and TRBJ1-3; D ambiguous. This CDR3 is built from 17 residues. Per the germline V gene, CDR1 is PRHDT and CDR2 is FYEKMQ (reference sequence). Trimming removed 2 bases from V and 3 bases from J, with 17 bases in between. The CDR3 DNA follows: TGTGCCAGCAGCTTACCCACGAACGAGGGCCTTGGAAACACCATATATTTT. Encoded protein: CASSLPTNEGLGNTIYF. Full variable domain (remainder filled in from reference TRBV13 and TRBJ1-3): AAGVIQSPRHLIKEKRETATLKCYPIPRHDTVYWYQQGPGQDPQFLISFYEKMQSDKGSIPDRFSAQQFSDYHSELNMSSLELGDSALYFCASSLPTNEGLGNTIYFGEGSWLTVV.

This sequence joins TRBV27 and TRBJ2-7; 9 nucleotides align to TRBD1. The trim removed 3 bases at V and 3 bases at J, leaving 15 bases unmatched. The CDR3 is 18 amino acids. CDR1 and CDR2 (germline): MNHEY, SMNVEV (reference sequence). The DNA of the CDR3 is TGTGCCAGCAGTTTGGGGACCATACCGGGACAGGGAGGCTACGAGCAGTACTTC. Its translation: CASSLGTIPGQGGYEQYF.

This clone was counted once. The chain combines TRBV28 with TRBJ1-1; the match to TRBD1 covers 12 bases. This CDR3 contains 14 residues. V lost 6 bases and J lost 6; bases outside the gene matches: 5. CDR1 MDHEN and CDR2 SYDVKM come from the germline V gene. CDR3 loop: CASSTRDRGPEAFF. The DNA of the CDR3 is TGTGCCAGCAGCACCCGGGACAGGGGGCCTGAAGCTTTCTTT.

The chain employs TRBV10-1 and TRBJ2-5; D may match TRBD1 or TRBD2 (5 bases each). CDR1 and CDR2 (germline): WNHNN, SYGVQD (reference sequence). V lost 7 bases and J lost 2, with 14 bases in between. The length of the CDR3 is 14 residues. As DNA, the CDR3 is TGCGCCAGCATCACGGGGACCGATCAAGAGACCCAGTACTTC. As protein: CASITGTDQETQYF.

The gene calls are TRBV4-1 and TRBJ2-3, with D uncertain. This CDR3 comprises 17 residues. Per germline, CDR1 MGHRA and CDR2 YSYEKL. Trimming took 0 bases from V and 0 from J, leaving 13 bases between them. DNA for the CDR3: TGCGCCAGCAGCCAAGATCATCGGTCGTCAAGCACAGATACGCAGTATTTT. Translation gives CASSQDHRSSSTDTQYF.

The chain recombines TRBV5-5 with TRBJ2-3, with 10 positions matching TRBD2. The CDR3 has 16 amino acids. After removal of 4 bases from V and 2 bases from J, the junction contained 7 bases not matched to a gene. Germline V gene data show CDR1 as SGHKS and CDR2 as YYEKEE (reference sequence). CDR3 coding DNA: TGTGCCAGCAGCCGTACTAGCGGGACTCACACAGATACGCAGTATTTT. Translation: CASSRTSGTHTDTQYF.

This chain links TRBV11-2 with TRBJ2-2; possible D gene TRBD1, 6 bases. The CDR3 is 17 residues long. In germline, CDR1 is SGHAT, CDR2 FQNNGV. Trimming stripped 1 base from V and 5 bases from J, with 17 bases between. Written as DNA, the CDR3 is TGTGCCAGCAGCTTAGCCCCGAGAGGGGGAATGACCGGGGAGCTGTTTTTT. Translating gives CASSLAPRGGMTGELFF.

This chain connects TRBV2 to TRBJ1-1; 7 nucleotides agree with TRBD1. The germline V gene encodes CDR1 SNHLY and CDR2 FYNNEI. The junction had 11 bases not matched to a gene; V was cut back by 4 bases and J by 0 bases. This CDR3 region has 17 residues. The CDR3 nucleotides read TGTGCCAGCAGTGGGGACAGTTCGGAATCTATGAACACTGAAGCTTTCTTT. It translates to CASSGDSSESMNTEAFF.